This is a list of T cell receptor beta chains from one sample in a study of shared clonotypes between healthy human individuals. Assay: immunoSEQ multiplex PCR; the TCRdb copy retains only in-frame clones and omits some. The table has roughly 770,000 clones, 96% seen once. The sample comprised naive CD8+ T cells sorted from blood. The receptor source for this set is a young man in good health. CDR3s include the opening cysteine and the closing phenylalanine or tryptophan. A D gene is named only where the DNA matches it firmly. The size of a clone is reported for some rows only, either as once, few or many, or as a class for expanded clones.

V	size	D	J	DNA	CDR3
TRBV28	once	TRBD1	TRBJ2-7	TGTGCCAGCAGCCGTGACAGGGCCTACGAGCAGTACTTC	CASSRDRAYEQYF
TRBV5-1	once	NA	TRBJ2-3	TGCGCCAGCAGCTTGGCACGGTGGTCGGAACCCACAGATACGCAGTATTTT	CASSLARWSEPTDTQYF
TRBV12-5	NA	NA	TRBJ2-5	TGTGCTAGTGGTTCGACAGGAGGCTCCCTAGAAACCCAGTACTTC	CASGSTGGSLETQYF
TRBV18	NA	TRBD2	TRBJ2-1	TGTGCCAGCTCACCAGTAGGGACTACCGACTTAAGCTCCTACAATGAGCAGTTCTTC	CASSPVGTTDLSSYNEQFF
TRBV6-4	NA	TRBD2	TRBJ2-1	TGTGCCAGCAGTGACCGGTTGCAGCTAGCGGCCCCCTCCTACAATGAGCAGTTCTTC	CASSDRLQLAAPSYNEQFF
TRBV9	NA	NA	TRBJ1-1	TGTGCCAGCAGCGTAGCGGGGGCCCTCAACACTGAAGCTTTCTTT	CASSVAGALNTEAFF
TRBV18	NA	TRBD1	TRBJ1-1	TGTGCCAGCTCACCGACACAGGGGTGGGGCACTGAAGCTTTCTTT	CASSPTQGWGTEAFF
TRBV11-2	NA	NA	TRBJ2-3	TGTGCCAGCAGCTTAGGAGTGCCAGATACGCAGTATTTT	CASSLGVPDTQYF
TRBV27	NA	NA	TRBJ2-7	TGTGCCAGCAGTTTATCCAGGGTCTACGAGCAGTACTTC	CASSLSRVYEQYF
TRBV15	NA	NA	TRBJ1-3	TGTGCCACCAGCAGAGCACGGTTGTTATCTGGAAACACCATATATTTT	CATSRARLLSGNTIYF
TRBV4-1	NA	NA	TRBJ2-1	TGCGCCAGCAGCCAAGAGTCGGGGGTGGTCTTCGAGCAGTTCTTC	CASSQESGVVFEQFF
TRBV11-2	NA	TRBD1	TRBJ2-7	TGTGCCAGCAGCTCACCGGGACAGGGGTACGAGCAGTACTTC	CASSSPGQGYEQYF
TRBV13	NA	NA	TRBJ1-2	TGTGCCAGCAGCACAAGTCAGGGGATGGCCCCTCAATACTATGGCTACACCTTC	CASSTSQGMAPQYYGYTF
TRBV5-5	NA	NA	TRBJ2-7	TGTGCCAGCACCCCGGACAACTCCTACGAGCAGTACTTC	CASTPDNSYEQYF
TRBV28	NA	TRBD2	TRBJ2-1	TGTGCCAGCAGCCCGATGGGGGGGAGGGCCTACAATGAGCAGTTCTTC	CASSPMGGRAYNEQFF
TRBV13	NA	TRBD2	TRBJ2-5	TGTGCCAGCAGCTTACTCGCGGGAGGGAAGGAGACCCAGTACTTC	CASSLLAGGKETQYF
TRBV27	NA	NA	TRBJ1-5	TGTGCCAGCAGCCCTCTGGGGCCACCGGGTAATCAGCCCCAGCATTTT	CASSPLGPPGNQPQHF
TRBV2	NA	TRBD1	TRBJ1-4	TGTGCCAGCAGCCCCAGACAGGGTAATGAAAAACTGTTTTTT	CASSPRQGNEKLFF
TRBV5-8	NA	NA	TRBJ1-4	TGTGCCAGCAGCTTGGTGGCGGGGCTTGGTGAAAAACTGTTTTTT	CASSLVAGLGEKLFF
TRBV29-1	NA	NA	TRBJ2-3	TGCAGCGTTTTTGGATCCCTTGGCACAGATACGCAGTATTTT	CSVFGSLGTDTQYF
TRBV11-2	once	NA	TRBJ2-5	TGTGCCAGCAGCTTAGCGGGAGACCGAGAGACCCAGTACTTC	CASSLAGDRETQYF
TRBV7-6	NA	TRBD2	TRBJ2-7	TGTGCCAGCAGCTTAGGCGAGCGGGAGGGCGGGGAGCAGTACTTC	CASSLGEREGGEQYF
TRBV5-4	NA	NA	TRBJ2-7	TGTGCCAGCAGCTTGGGTTCATCGGGGGCTGGCGAGCAGTACTTC	CASSLGSSGAGEQYF
TRBV9	NA	NA	TRBJ2-1	TGTGCCAGCAGCACTTCGGGGGAGCAGTTCTTC	CASSTSGEQFF
TRBV5-1	NA	NA	TRBJ2-3	TGCGCCAGCAGCATAAAGGTTGGGATTTCCACAGATACGCAGTATTTT	CASSIKVGISTDTQYF
TRBV6-6	NA	TRBD1	TRBJ1-1	TGTGCCAGCAGTTACGCTTACAGGGGGCTAAACACTGAAGCTTTCTTT	CASSYAYRGLNTEAFF
TRBV7-2	NA	NA	TRBJ2-1	TGTGCCAGCAGCGACCTAGGTAATGAGCAGTTCTTC	CASSDLGNEQFF
TRBV7-6	NA	NA	TRBJ2-2	TGTGCCAGCAGCCTCGGCCCCCAGCCAGGGGAGCTGTTTTTT	CASSLGPQPGELFF
TRBV30	NA	NA	TRBJ1-4	TGTGCCTGGAGTGTACTGGGTGCAACTAATGAAAAACTGTTTTTT	CAWSVLGATNEKLFF
TRBV4-1	NA	NA	TRBJ2-2	TGCGCCAGCAGCCAAGGCGGTGGCGGGGAGCTGTTTTTT	CASSQGGGGELFF
TRBV28	once	NA	TRBJ2-1	TGTGCCAGCAGTTGGACGAGGGGATACAATGAGCAGTTCTTC	CASSWTRGYNEQFF
TRBV27	NA	NA	TRBJ2-7	TGTGCCAGCAGTTTATCTGGTGGGTCAGGGAGGTTAGGGGAGCAGTACTTC	CASSLSGGSGRLGEQYF
TRBV4-1	NA	NA	TRBJ2-7	TGCGCCAGCAGCCCCGGGACACCAAACTACGAGCAGTACTTC	CASSPGTPNYEQYF
TRBV2	once	NA	TRBJ1-2	TGTGCCAGCTTACAGGGAAACGGCTACACCTTC	CASLQGNGYTF
TRBV5-5	NA	NA	TRBJ2-5	TGTGCCAGCAGCTTGGTGGTAAAAGAGACCCAGTACTTC	CASSLVVKETQYF
TRBV4-1	NA	NA	TRBJ2-7	TGCGCCAGCAGCCTCAGTACGGGGACGGGGACTGTAGACTACGAGCAGTACTTC	CASSLSTGTGTVDYEQYF
TRBV29-1	NA	TRBD1	TRBJ2-7	TGCAGCGTAATGGGACAGGTTTACTCCTACGAGCAGTACTTC	CSVMGQVYSYEQYF
TRBV5-1	NA	TRBD1	TRBJ2-1	TGCGCCAGCAGCTTTACGGACAGGGGGCTGAATGAGCAGTTCTTC	CASSFTDRGLNEQFF
TRBV11-2	NA	NA	TRBJ1-4	TGTGCCAGCAGCTTAGGTGCAACTAATGAAAAACTGTTTTTT	CASSLGATNEKLFF
TRBV7-9	NA	NA	TRBJ2-3	TGTGCCAGCAGCCTAAGAGGGCAGATCACAGATACGCAGTATTTT	CASSLRGQITDTQYF
TRBV6-5	NA	NA	TRBJ2-2	TGTGCCAGCAGTTACCAACGGGGCGGGGAGCTGTTTTTT	CASSYQRGGELFF
TRBV12-5	NA	TRBD2	TRBJ2-3	TGTGCTAGTGGTTTCAGTAGCGGGCGCACAGATACGCAGTATTTT	CASGFSSGRTDTQYF
TRBV28	NA	NA	TRBJ2-2	TGTGCCAGCAGTTTAGGCAGGGTAACTAAGACCGGGGAGCTGTTTTTT	CASSLGRVTKTGELFF
TRBV7-2	NA	NA	TRBJ1-1	TGTGCCAGCAGGATCCGGAGCGGGACTGAAGCTTTCTTT	CASRIRSGTEAFF
TRBV7-8	NA	TRBD1	TRBJ2-2	TGTGCCAGCAGCTTAGGGACAGGGGGCTTTACCGGGGAGCTGTTTTTT	CASSLGTGGFTGELFF
TRBV2	NA	NA	TRBJ2-2	TGTGCCACCAACCGGGCCGGGGAGCTGTTTTTT	CATNRAGELFF
TRBV11-2	NA	TRBD2	TRBJ2-3	TGTGCCAGCAGCCGAATGACTAGCGGGGTACTTACAGATACGCAGTATTTT	CASSRMTSGVLTDTQYF
TRBV9	NA	NA	TRBJ1-2	TGTGCCAGCAGCGTAGGTGTCGGGCTCGGCTACACCTTC	CASSVGVGLGYTF
TRBV7-2	NA	NA	TRBJ2-3	TGTGCCAGCAGCTTAGTGGGCTCAGATACGCAGTATTTT	CASSLVGSDTQYF
TRBV7-2	NA	NA	TRBJ2-7	TGTGCCAGCAGCTTAGGACAGCTCTACGAGCAGTACTTC	CASSLGQLYEQYF
TRBV29-1	NA	TRBD1	TRBJ2-7	TGCAGCGTTGCTTTCGGGACAGGTGACGAGCAGTACTTC	CSVAFGTGDEQYF
TRBV5-4	NA	NA	TRBJ2-5	TGTGCCAGCAGCGTACCCTACCAAGAGACCCAGTACTTC	CASSVPYQETQYF
TRBV4-1	NA	TRBD2	TRBJ2-5	TGCGCCAGCAGCCAAGATCCCAGCGGGAGCCAAGAGACCCAGTACTTC	CASSQDPSGSQETQYF
TRBV13	once	NA	TRBJ1-3	TGTGCCAGCAGCTTAGCCCTGATCTCTGGAAACACCATATATTTT	CASSLALISGNTIYF
TRBV18	NA	NA	TRBJ1-5	TGTGCCAGCTCAACCCAGAGATACAATCAGCCCCAGCATTTT	CASSTQRYNQPQHF
TRBV11-2	NA	NA	TRBJ1-1	TGTGCCAGCAGCTTAGATCCGGGGGGAGAAGCTTTCTTT	CASSLDPGGEAFF
TRBV11-2	once	TRBD2	TRBJ2-5	TGTGCCAGCAGCTTAGTACTAGCGGGAGTCCAAGAGACCCAGTACTTC	CASSLVLAGVQETQYF
TRBV7-8	NA	NA	TRBJ2-5	TGTGCCAGCAGCTCACCGTCGGTCCAAGAGACCCAGTACTTC	CASSSPSVQETQYF
TRBV7-3	NA	NA	TRBJ2-2	TGTGCCAGCAGCTCCAAAACCGGGGAGCTGTTTTTT	CASSSKTGELFF